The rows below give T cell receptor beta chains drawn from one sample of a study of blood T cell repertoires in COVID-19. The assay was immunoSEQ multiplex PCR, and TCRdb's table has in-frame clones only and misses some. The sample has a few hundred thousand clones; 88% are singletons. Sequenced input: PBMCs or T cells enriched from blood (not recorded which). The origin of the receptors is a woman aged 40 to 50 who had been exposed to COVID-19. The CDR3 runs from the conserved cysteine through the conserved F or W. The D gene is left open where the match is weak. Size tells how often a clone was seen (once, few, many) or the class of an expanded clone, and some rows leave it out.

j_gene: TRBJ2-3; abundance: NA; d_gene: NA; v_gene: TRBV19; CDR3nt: TGTGCCAGTAGCGTAACAGATACGCAGTATTTT; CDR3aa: CASSVTDTQYF
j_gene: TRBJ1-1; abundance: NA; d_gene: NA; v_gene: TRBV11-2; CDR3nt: TGTGCCAGCAGCTCCCGACAGATTACTGAAGCTTTCTTT; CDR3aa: CASSSRQITEAFF
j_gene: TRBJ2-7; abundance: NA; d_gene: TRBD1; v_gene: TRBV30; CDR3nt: TGTGCCTTACAGGGGCGCTCCTACGAGCAGTACTTC; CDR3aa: CALQGRSYEQYF
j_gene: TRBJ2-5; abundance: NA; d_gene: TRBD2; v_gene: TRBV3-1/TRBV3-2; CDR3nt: TGTGCCAGCAGCCAAGGGGTTTGGACTAGCGGGGGGGCCGGAGAGACCCAGTACTTC; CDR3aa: CASSQGVWTSGGAGETQYF
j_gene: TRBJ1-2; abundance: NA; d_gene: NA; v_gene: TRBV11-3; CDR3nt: TGTGCCAGCAGCTTAGAACCCGGGAGAAACTATGGCTACACCTTC; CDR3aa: CASSLEPGRNYGYTF
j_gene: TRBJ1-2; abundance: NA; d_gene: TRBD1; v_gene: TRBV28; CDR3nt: TGTGCCAGCAGCCTCCGGGACAGCTATGGCTACACCTTC; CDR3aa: CASSLRDSYGYTF
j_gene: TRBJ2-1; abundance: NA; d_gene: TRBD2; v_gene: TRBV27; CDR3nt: TGTGCCAGCAGTATAACTAGCGGGGGGCCCCCATACAATGAGCAGTTCTTC; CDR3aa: CASSITSGGPPYNEQFF
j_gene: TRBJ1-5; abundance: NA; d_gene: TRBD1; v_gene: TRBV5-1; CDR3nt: TGCGCCAGCAGCGCGACAGGGGGCGATCAGCCCCAGCATTTT; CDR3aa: CASSATGGDQPQHF
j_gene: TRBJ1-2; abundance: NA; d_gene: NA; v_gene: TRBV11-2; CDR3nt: TGTGCCAGCAGCTTAGGGAGTGGCTACACCTTC; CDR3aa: CASSLGSGYTF
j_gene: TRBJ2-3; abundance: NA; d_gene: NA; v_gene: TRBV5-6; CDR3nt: TGTGCCAGCAGCCCGATTGGGGCCCCAGGGACAGATACGCAGTATTTT; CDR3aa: CASSPIGAPGTDTQYF
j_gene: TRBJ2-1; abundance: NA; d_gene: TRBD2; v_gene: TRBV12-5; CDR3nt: TGTGCTAGTGGAACCGGACTAGCCAAAACTTACAATGAGCAGTTCTTC; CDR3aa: CASGTGLAKTYNEQFF
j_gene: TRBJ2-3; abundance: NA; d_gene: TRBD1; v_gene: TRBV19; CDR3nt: TGTGCCAGTAGTCCGGACAGGGGAGCAGATACGCAGTATTTT; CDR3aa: CASSPDRGADTQYF
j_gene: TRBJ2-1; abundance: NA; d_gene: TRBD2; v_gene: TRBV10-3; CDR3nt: TGTGCCATCAGTGATAAGGAAACTAGCGCTGGCAATGAGCAGTTCTTC; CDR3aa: CAISDKETSAGNEQFF
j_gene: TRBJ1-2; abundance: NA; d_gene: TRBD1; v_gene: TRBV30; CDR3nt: TGTGCCTGGAGTCCGGGACAGGGGGCAGAGGGCTACACCTTC; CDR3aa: CAWSPGQGAEGYTF
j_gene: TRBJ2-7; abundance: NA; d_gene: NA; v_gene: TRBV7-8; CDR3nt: TGTGCCAGCAGCTCCTCGGGGAAGGGCTCCTACGAGCAGTACTTC; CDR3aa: CASSSSGKGSYEQYF
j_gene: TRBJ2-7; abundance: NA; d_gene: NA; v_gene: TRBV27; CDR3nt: TGTGCCAGCAGTTTATCGCCCGCAGGGCTGTACGAGCAGTACTTC; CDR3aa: CASSLSPAGLYEQYF
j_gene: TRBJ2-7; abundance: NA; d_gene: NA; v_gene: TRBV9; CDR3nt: TGTGCCAGCAGCGTAGGAGATTCCTACGAGCAGTACTTC; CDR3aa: CASSVGDSYEQYF
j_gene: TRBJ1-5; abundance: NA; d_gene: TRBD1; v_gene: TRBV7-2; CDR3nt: TGTGCCAGCAGCTTATTTGGGACAGGCACAAATCAGCCCCAGCATTTT; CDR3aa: CASSLFGTGTNQPQHF
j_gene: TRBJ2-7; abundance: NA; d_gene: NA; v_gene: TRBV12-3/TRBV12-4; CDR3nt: TGTGCCAGCAGTTGGAGAGGCTACGAGCAGTACTTC; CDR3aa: CASSWRGYEQYF
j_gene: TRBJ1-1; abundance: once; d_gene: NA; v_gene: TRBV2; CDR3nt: TGTGCCAGCAGTCGGACGGGAGACACTGAAGCTTTCTTT; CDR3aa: CASSRTGDTEAFF
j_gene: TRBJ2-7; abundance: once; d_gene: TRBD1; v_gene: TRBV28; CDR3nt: TGTGCCAGCAGTTCCAGGGGGCGGCGGCTCGAGCAGTACTTC; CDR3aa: CASSSRGRRLEQYF
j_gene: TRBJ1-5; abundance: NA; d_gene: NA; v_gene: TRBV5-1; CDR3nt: TGCGCCAGCAGCACTAATTTCGGGCAGCCCCAGCATTTT; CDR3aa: CASSTNFGQPQHF
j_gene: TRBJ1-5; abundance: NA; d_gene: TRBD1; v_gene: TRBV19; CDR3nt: TGTGCCAGTAGTATCCAGGGCCAGGGGGTCGTCAGCAATCAGCCCCAGCATTTT; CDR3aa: CASSIQGQGVVSNQPQHF
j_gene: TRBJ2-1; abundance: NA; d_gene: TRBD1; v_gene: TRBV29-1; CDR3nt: TGCAGCGCTCGAATGGGACAGTACAATGAGCAGTTCTTC; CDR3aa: CSARMGQYNEQFF
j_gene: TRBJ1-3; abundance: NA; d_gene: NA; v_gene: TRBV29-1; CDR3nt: TGCAGCGTTGAGATGGGGGGGGCCTCTGGAAACACCATATATTTT; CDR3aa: CSVEMGGASGNTIYF
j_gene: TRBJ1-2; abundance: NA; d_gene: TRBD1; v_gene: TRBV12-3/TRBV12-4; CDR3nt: TGTGCCAGCAGCCCGGGACAGTGGTATGGCTACACCTTC; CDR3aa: CASSPGQWYGYTF
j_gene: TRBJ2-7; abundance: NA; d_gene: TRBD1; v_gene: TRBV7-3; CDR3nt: TGTGCCAGCAGCTCCGGGACAGGGGAGTACGAGCAGTACTTC; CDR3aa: CASSSGTGEYEQYF